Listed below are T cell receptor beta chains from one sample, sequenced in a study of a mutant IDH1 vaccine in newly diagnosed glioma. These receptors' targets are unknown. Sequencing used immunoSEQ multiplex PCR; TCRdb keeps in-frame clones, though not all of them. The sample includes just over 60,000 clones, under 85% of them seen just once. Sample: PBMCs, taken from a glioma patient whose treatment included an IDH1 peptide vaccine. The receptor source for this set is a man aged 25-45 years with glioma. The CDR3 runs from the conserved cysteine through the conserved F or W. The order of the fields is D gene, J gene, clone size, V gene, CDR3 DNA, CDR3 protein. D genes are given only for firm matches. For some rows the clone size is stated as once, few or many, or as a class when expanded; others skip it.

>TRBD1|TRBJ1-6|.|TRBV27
TGTGCCAGCAGTTTTAACGGACAGGCGAATTCACCCCTCCACTTT
CASSFNGQANSPLHF
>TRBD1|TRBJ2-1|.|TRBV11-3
TGTGCCAGCAGCTTATCTTATGTCCGGACAGGGTATGATGAGCAGTTCTTC
CASSLSYVRTGYDEQFF
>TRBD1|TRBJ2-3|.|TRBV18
TGTGCCAGCTCACCGGACAGGGGGATCCCAGATACGCAGTATTTT
CASSPDRGIPDTQYF
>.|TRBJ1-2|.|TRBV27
TGTGCCAGCAGTTTATCGGGGGGGTCGGGCTATGGCTACACCTTC
CASSLSGGSGYGYTF
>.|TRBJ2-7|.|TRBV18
TGTGCCAGCTCACCAGTGGGGGGAAGTGGTGAGCAGTACTTC
CASSPVGGSGEQYF
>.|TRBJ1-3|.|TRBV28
TGTGCCAGCAGGCCCACTTCACAGGGCCTCTCTGGAAACACCATATATTTT
CASRPTSQGLSGNTIYF
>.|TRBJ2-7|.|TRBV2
TGTGCCAGCAGTGTAGGGGATGGATACGAGCAGTACTTC
CASSVGDGYEQYF
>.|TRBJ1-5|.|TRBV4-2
TGTGCCAGCAGCCAAGATGGGTTTAGTAGCAATCAGCCCCAGCATTTT
CASSQDGFSSNQPQHF
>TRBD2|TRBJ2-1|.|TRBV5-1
TGCGCCAGCAGCTTGGCTAGCGGGGTTAACAATGAGCAGTTCTTC
CASSLASGVNNEQFF
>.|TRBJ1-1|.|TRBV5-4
TGTGCCAGCAGGCCCCACGGGGGGATGAACACTGAAGCTTTCTTT
CASRPHGGMNTEAFF
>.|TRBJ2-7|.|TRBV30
TGTGCCTGGAGTTTAACGGTAGGCGAGCAGTACTTC
CAWSLTVGEQYF
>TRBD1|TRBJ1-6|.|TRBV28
TGTGCCAGCAGTTTAGAGGGGGCCGGGAATTCACCCCTCCACTTT
CASSLEGAGNSPLHF
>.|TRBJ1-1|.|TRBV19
TGTGCCAGTAGTATATTCGGGACCACGAACACTGAAGCTTTCTTT
CASSIFGTTNTEAFF
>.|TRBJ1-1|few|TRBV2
TGTGCCAGCAGTAGTCTAGGACGAGGAATGAACACTGAAGCTTTCTTT
CASSSLGRGMNTEAFF
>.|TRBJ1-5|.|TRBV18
TGTGCCAGCTCACTCTTGGAGTTGAATCAGCCCCAGCATTTT
CASSLLELNQPQHF